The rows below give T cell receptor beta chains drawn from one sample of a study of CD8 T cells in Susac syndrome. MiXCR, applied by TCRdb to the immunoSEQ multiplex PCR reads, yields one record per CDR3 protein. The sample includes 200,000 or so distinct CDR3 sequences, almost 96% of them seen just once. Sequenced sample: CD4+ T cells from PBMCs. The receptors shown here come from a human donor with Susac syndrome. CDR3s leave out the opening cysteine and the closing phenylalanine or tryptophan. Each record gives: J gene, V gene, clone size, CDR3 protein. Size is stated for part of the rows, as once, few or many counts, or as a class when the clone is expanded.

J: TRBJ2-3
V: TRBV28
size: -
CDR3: ASESGGTDTQY

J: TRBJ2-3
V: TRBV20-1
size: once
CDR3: SARDSGGGADTQY

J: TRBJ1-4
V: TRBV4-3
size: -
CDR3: ASSQDLRQGDEKLF

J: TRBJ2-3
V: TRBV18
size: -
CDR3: ASSPLRETDTQY

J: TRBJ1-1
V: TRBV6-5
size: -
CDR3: ASSYTGDTEAF

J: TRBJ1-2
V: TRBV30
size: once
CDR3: AWGRGANGYT

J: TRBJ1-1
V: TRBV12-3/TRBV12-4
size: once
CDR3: ASSQGQANTEAF

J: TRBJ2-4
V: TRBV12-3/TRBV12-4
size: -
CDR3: ANSRGQGTNIQY

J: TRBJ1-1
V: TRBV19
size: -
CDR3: ASTPGGTGDTEAF

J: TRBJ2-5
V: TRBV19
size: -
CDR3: ASSPWGEKKTQY

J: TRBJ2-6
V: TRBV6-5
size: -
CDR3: ASSFTGILLSGANVLT

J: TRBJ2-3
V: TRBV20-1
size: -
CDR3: SARSGTTTTDTQY

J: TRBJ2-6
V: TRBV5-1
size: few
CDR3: ASSPLAGANVLT

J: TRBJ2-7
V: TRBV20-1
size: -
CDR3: SVFADQGSYEQY

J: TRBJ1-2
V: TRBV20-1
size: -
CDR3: SAREFGTGALDGYT

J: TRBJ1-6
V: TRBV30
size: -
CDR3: AWAEQNSPLH

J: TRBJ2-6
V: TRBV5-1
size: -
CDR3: ASSWTSVSSGANVLT

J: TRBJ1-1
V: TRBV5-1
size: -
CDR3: ASSLEAYTEAF

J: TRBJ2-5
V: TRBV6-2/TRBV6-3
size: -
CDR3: ASRLRTTTAYEETQY

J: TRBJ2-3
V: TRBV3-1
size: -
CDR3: ASSQDPSGDTQY

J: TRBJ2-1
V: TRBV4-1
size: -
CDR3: ASGGAAKNNEQF

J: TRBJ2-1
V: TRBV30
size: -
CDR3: AWSALAGVSEQF

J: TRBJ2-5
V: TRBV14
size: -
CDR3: ASSQVSGGRWETQY

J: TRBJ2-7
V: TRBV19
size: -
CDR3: ATGTGIYEQY

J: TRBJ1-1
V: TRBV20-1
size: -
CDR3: SARLQNEAF

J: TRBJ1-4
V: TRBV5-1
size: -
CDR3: ASSLTGTNEKLF

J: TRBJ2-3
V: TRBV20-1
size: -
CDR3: SARLAASTDTQY

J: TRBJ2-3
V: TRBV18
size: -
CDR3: ASSPGLATTDTQY

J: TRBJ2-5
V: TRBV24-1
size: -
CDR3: ATSDQRAGQETQY

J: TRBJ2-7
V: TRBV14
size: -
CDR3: ASSPYRDRVYEQY

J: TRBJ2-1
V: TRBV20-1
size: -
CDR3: SATKTGTGENEQF